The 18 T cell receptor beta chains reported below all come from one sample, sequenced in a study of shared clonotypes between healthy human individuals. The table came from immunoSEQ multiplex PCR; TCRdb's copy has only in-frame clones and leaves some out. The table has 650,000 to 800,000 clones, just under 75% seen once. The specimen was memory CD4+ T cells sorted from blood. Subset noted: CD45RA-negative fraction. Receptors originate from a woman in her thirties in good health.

CDR3 bases: TGTGCCAGCAGCCCAATGGAACGCTTAGACACCGGGGAGCTGTTTTTT. Translating gives CASSPMERLDTGELFF. The chain is built from TRBV7-9 and TRBJ2-2; D unresolved. Germline V CDR1 and CDR2: SEHNR, FQNEAQ (reference sequence). The ends were cut back, 5 bases at V and 3 bases at J, with 16 bases in the middle. This CDR3 is built from 16 residues.

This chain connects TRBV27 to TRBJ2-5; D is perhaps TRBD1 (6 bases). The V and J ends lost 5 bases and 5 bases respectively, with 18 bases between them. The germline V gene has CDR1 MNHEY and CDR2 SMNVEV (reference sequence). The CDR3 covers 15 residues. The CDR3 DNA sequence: TGTGCCAGCAGTCTGATTAGGGGGTTTAGGGAGACCCAGTACTTC. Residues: CASSLIRGFRETQYF.

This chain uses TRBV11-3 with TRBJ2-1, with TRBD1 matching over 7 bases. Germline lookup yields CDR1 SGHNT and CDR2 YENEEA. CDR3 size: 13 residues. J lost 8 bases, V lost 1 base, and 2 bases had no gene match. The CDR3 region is CASSLGQGDEQFF. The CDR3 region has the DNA TGTGCCAGCAGCTTAGGGCAGGGGGATGAGCAGTTCTTC. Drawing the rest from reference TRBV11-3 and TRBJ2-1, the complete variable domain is EAGVVQSPRYKIIEKKQPVAFWCNPISGHNTLYWYLQNLGQGPELLIRYENEEAVDDSQLPKDRFSAERLKGVDSTLKIQPAELGDSAVYLCASSLGQGDEQFFGPGTRLTVL.

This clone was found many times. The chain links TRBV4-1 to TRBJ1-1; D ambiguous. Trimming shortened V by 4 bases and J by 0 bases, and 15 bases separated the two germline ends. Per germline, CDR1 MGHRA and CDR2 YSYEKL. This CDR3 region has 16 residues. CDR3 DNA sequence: TGCGCCAGCAGCCGACGCCTTGGACGGTTGAACACTGAAGCTTTCTTT. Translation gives CASSRRLGRLNTEAFF.

This CDR3 is CASLPGQVPPDTQYF. DNA for the CDR3: TGTGCCAGCTTACCGGGACAGGTCCCTCCAGATACGCAGTATTTT. The gene calls are TRBV18 and TRBJ2-3, with 8 bases matching TRBD1. Germline V gene data show CDR1 as KGHSH and CDR2 as LQKENI. V was clipped by 7 bases and J by 4 bases; unmatched bases: 10. CDR3 length: 15 residues.

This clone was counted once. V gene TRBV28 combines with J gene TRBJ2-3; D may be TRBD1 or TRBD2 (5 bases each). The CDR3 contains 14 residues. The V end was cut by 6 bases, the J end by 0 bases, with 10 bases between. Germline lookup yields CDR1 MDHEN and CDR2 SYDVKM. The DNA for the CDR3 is TGTGCCAGCAGGCCCGAGGGGAGCACAGATACGCAGTATTTT. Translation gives CASRPEGSTDTQYF.

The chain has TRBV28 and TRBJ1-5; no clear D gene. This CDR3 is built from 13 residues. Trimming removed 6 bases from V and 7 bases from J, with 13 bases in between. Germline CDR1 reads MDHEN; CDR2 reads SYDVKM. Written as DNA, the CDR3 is TGTGCCAGCAGGGACGGTAGCGACCAGCCCCAGCATTTT. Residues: CASRDGSDQPQHF.

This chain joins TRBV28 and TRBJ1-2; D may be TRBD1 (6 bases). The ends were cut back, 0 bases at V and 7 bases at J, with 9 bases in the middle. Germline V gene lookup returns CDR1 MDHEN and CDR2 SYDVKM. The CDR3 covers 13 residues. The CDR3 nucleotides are TGTGCCAGCAGTTTATGGGGGGGCTCTGGCTACACCTTC. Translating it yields CASSLWGGSGYTF.

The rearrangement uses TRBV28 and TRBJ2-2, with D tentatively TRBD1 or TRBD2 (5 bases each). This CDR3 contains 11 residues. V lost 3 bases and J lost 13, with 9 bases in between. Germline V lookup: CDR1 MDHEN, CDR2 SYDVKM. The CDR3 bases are TGTGCCAGCAGTTTCGGGGCGAGGCTGTTTTTT. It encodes CASSFGARLFF. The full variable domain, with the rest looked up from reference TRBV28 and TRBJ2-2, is DVKVTQSSRYLVKRTGEKVFLECVQDMDHENMFWYRQDPGLGLRLIYFSYDVKMKEKGDIPEGYSVSREKKERFSLILESASTNQTSMYLCASSFGARLFFGEGSRLTVL.

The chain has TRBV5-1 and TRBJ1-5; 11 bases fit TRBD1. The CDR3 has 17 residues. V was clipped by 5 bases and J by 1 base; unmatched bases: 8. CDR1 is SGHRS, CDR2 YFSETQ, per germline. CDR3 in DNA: TGCGCCAGCAGTCCCGGGACAGGGGGTAGGAGCAATCAGCCCCAGCATTTT. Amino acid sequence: CASSPGTGGRSNQPQHF. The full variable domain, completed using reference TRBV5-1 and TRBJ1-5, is KAGVTQTPRYLIKTRGQQVTLSCSPISGHRSVSWYQQTPGQGLQFLFEYFSETQRNKGNFPGRFSGRQFSNSRSEMNVSTLELGDSALYLCASSPGTGGRSNQPQHFGDGTRLSIL.

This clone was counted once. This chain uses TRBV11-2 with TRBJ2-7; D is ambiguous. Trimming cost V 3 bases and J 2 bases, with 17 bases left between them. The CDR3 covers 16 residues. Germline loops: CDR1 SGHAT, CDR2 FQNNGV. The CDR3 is CASSFQWSGGTYEQYF. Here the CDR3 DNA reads TGTGCCAGCAGCTTTCAGTGGTCCGGCGGCACCTACGAGCAGTACTTC.

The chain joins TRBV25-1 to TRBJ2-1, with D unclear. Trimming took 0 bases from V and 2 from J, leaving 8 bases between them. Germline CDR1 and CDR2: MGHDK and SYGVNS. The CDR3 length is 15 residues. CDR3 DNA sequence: TGTGCCAGCAGTGAATACATAGAAACCTACAATGAGCAGTTCTTC. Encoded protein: CASSEYIETYNEQFF.

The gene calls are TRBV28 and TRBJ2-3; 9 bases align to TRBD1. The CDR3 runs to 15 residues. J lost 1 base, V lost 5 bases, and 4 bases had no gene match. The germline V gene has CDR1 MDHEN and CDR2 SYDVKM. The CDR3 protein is CASSTRTGGTDTQYF. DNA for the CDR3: TGTGCCAGCAGTACCAGGACAGGGGGCACAGATACGCAGTATTTT.

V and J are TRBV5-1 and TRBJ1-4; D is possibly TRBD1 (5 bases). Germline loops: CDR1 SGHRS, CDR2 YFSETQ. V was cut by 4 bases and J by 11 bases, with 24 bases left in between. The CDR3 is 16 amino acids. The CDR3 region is CASSLISGAGGGKLFF. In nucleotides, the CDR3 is TGCGCCAGCAGCCTTATCTCCGGGGCAGGAGGAGGGAAACTGTTTTTT.

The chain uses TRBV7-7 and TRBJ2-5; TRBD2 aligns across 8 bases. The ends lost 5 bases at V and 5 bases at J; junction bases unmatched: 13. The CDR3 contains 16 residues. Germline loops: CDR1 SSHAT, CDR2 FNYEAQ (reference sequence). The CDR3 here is CASSPGTGTRSETQYF. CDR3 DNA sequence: TGTGCCAGCAGCCCGGGGACCGGGACTAGATCTGAGACCCAGTACTTC.

Written as DNA, the CDR3 is TGTGCCAGCAGCGTTTCAGTGGATAGCAATCAGCCCCAGCATTTT. It encodes CASSVSVDSNQPQHF. The chain carries TRBV9 and TRBJ1-5; D call uncertain. The CDR3 is made up of 15 amino acids. The V end was cut by 2 bases, the J end by 0 bases, with 9 bases between. The germline V gene has CDR1 SGDLS and CDR2 YYNGEE.

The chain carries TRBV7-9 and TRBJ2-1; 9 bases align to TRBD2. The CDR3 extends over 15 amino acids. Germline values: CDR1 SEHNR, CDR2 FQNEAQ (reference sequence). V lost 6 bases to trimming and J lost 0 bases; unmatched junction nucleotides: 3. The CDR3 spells CASSRTSVSYNEQFF. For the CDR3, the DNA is TGTGCCAGCAGTCGGACTAGCGTCTCCTACAATGAGCAGTTCTTC.

CDR3 protein: CASNGQAHSNQPQHF. The CDR3, as DNA: TGTGCCAGTAACGGACAGGCCCATAGCAATCAGCCCCAGCATTTT. V usage is TRBV19 and J usage is TRBJ1-5; the match to TRBD1 covers 7 bases. The trim removed 7 bases at V and 0 bases at J, leaving 6 bases unmatched. Germline CDR1 and CDR2: LNHDA and SQIVND (reference sequence). The CDR3 runs to 15 residues. Full variable domain (outside the CDR3, taken from reference TRBV19 and TRBJ1-5): DGGITQSPKYLFRKEGQNVTLSCEQNLNHDAMYWYRQDPGQGLRLIYYSQIVNDFQKGDIAEGYSVSREKKESFPLTVTSAQKNPTAFYLCASNGQAHSNQPQHFGDGTRLSIL.